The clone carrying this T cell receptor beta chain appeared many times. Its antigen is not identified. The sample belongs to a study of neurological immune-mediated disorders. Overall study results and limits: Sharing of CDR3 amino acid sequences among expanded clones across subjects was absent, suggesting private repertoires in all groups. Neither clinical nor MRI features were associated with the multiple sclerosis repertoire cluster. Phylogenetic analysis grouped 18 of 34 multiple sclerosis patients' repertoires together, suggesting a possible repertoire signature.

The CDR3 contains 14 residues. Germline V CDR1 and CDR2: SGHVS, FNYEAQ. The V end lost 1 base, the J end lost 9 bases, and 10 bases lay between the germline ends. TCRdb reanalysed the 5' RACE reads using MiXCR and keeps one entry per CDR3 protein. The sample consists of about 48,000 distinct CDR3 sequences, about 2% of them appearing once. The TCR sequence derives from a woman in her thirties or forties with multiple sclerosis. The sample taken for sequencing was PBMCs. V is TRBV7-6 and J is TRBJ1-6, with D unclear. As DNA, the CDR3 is TGTGCCAGCAGCTTAGGGGGTGGAGGTTCACCCCTCCACTTT. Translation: CASSLGGGGSPLHF.